This TCR beta chain was profiled in a study of neurological immune-mediated disorders. There are 13 residues in the CDR3. The V gene's germline CDR1 is SGHTA and CDR2 FQGNSA. Trimming took 5 bases from V and 7 from J, leaving 11 bases between them. Using its own MiXCR run on the 5' RACE reads, TCRdb lists one record per CDR3 protein. This sample has 24,000 or so distinct CDR3 sequences; 2% to 2.5% occur once, and the top ten carry 2% to 2.5%. This clonotype was counted many times. Unsorted libraries were derived from 2 million PBMCs stored at -80 C. The clonotype originates from a woman between 50 and 59 years old with multiple sclerosis. Sequenced material: PBMCs. The genes are TRBV7-2 and TRBJ1-4, with no clear D. The chain's CDR3 is CASSLGSREKLFF. The CDR3 DNA reads TGTGCCAGCAGCCTCGGATCTCGTGAAAAACTGTTTTTT.